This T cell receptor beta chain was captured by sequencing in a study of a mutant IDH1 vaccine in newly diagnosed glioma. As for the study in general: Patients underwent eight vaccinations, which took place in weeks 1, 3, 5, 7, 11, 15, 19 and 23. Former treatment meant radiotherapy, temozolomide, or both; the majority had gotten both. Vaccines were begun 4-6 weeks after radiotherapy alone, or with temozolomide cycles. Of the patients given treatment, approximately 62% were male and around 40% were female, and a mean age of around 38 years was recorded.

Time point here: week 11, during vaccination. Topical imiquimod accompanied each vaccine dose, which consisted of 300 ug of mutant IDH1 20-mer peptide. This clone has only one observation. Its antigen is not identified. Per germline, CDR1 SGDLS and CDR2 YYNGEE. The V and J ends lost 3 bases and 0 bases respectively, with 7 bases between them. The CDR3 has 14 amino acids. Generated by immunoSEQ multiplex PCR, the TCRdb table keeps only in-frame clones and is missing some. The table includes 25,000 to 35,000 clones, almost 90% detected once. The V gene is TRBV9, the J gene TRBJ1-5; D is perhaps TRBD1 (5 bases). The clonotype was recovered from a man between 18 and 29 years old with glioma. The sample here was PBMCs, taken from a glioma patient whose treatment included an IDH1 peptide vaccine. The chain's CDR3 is CASSAGVSNQPQHF. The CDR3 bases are TGTGCCAGCAGCGCGGGGGTTAGCAATCAGCCCCAGCATTTT.